The 16 T cell receptor beta chains below all came from one sample that was sequenced in a study of blood T cells in healthy people across ages. Primed by a sample-barcoded 5' primer and a J-beta primer mix, a second PCR proceeded for 7 to 11 cycles. TCRdb re-called the 5' RACE reads with MiXCR, one entry per CDR3 protein. This sample carries 1,300,000 or so distinct CDR3 sequences, roughly 60% of them seen once, and the ten largest clones take under 8.5%. Sequencing was performed on blood. These receptors all stem from a man younger than 35 in good health.

This clonotype has only one observation. The J gene is TRBJ1-2, the V gene TRBV6-6; D gene ambiguous. The CDR3 extends over 17 amino acids. Germline V gene sequence: CDR1 MNHNY, CDR2 SVGAGI (reference sequence). V shed 0 bases and J shed 5 bases, with 19 bases lying between them. In DNA, the CDR3 is TGTGCCAGCAGTTACTCGTTCGGTCGACCAGAGGTTTATGGCTACACCTTC. Translated: CASSYSFGRPEVYGYTF.

This clonotype appeared a single time. V and J are TRBV6-1 and TRBJ2-3; 8 positions match TRBD1. CDR1 is MNHNS and CDR2 is SASEGT in the germline V gene. This CDR3 has 14 amino acids. J was trimmed by 4 bases and V by 6 bases; bases with no gene match: 6. CDR3 sequence: CASSPLQGADTQYF. The CDR3 bases are TGTGCCAGCAGCCCTTTACAGGGGGCAGATACGCAGTATTTT.

The chain couples TRBV12-3 or TRBV12-4 to TRBJ1-5; 7 bases align to TRBD1. The length of the CDR3 is 18 residues. V lost 3 bases to trimming and J lost 7 bases; unmatched junction nucleotides: 18. The CDR3 DNA is TGTGCCAGCAGTTTGACCCTTTCCAGGGGGGCCGGTGAGCAGCCCCAGCATTTT. Translated: CASSLTLSRGAGEQPQHF.

This clonotype was counted a few times. This chain uses TRBV4-1 with TRBJ2-7; the match to TRBD2 covers 8 bases. V lost 2 bases and J lost 3; bases outside the gene matches: 6. This CDR3 contains 15 residues. Germline CDR1 and CDR2: MGHRA and YSYEKL. The CDR3 here is CASSQIPGGNYEQYF. The DNA of the CDR3 is TGCGCCAGCAGCCAAATCCCGGGAGGGAACTACGAGCAGTACTTC.

The rearrangement joins TRBV18 to TRBJ1-2; no clear D. Trimming left V 2 bases short and J 4 bases short, with 14 bases between. This CDR3 comprises 15 residues. Germline V CDR1 and CDR2: KGHSH, LQKENI. The CDR3 region is CASSPGGSPAYGYTF. In DNA, the CDR3 is TGTGCCAGCTCACCAGGAGGCAGTCCCGCCTATGGCTACACCTTC.

Here the CDR3 reads CASSYREYSEKLFF. Here the CDR3 DNA reads TGTGCCAGCAGTTATAGGGAGTATAGTGAAAAACTGTTTTTT. The rearrangement joins TRBV6-6 to TRBJ1-4; D gene ambiguous. This CDR3 region has 14 residues. Trimming took 3 bases from V and 7 from J, leaving 12 bases between them. The germline V gene has CDR1 MNHNY and CDR2 SVGAGI (reference sequence).

The chain combines TRBV27 with TRBJ2-7; 9 nucleotides agree with TRBD1. CDR3 length equals 14 residues. Germline loops: CDR1 MNHEY, CDR2 SMNVEV (reference sequence). The V segment lost 5 bases and the J segment 6 bases; nucleotides outside the gene matches: 8. The CDR3: CASSPDRGLSEQYF. In nucleotides, the CDR3 is TGTGCCAGCAGTCCAGACAGGGGGTTGAGCGAGCAGTACTTC.

This clonotype occurred a few times. The V and J genes are TRBV5-1 and TRBJ1-2, with D hard to call. This CDR3 is 15 amino acids long. Deletions cut 4 bases from V and 4 bases from J, with 17 bases between. Germline loops: CDR1 SGHRS, CDR2 YFSETQ. The CDR3 sequence is CASSEAAGRTYGYTF. In DNA form, the CDR3 reads TGCGCCAGCAGCGAAGCCGCCGGACGGACCTATGGCTACACCTTC.

This clonotype was seen a handful of times. This chain links TRBV20-1 with TRBJ1-5, with D possibly TRBD1 on 5 matching bases. Trimming stripped 0 bases from V and 0 bases from J, with 12 bases between. Germline assignment: CDR1 DFQATT and CDR2 SNEGSKA (reference sequence). This CDR3 comprises 16 residues. CDR3 sequence reads: CSARDPGGLSNQPQHF. Written as DNA, the CDR3 is TGCAGTGCTAGAGATCCTGGGGGACTTAGCAATCAGCCCCAGCATTTT.

The rearrangement links TRBV5-1 to TRBJ2-6, with D possibly matching TRBD2 (7 bases). CDR1 is SGHRS and CDR2 is YFSETQ in the germline V gene. CDR3 length: 18 amino acids. The ends were cut back, 2 bases at V and 1 base at J, with 16 bases in the middle. CDR3 region: CASSFTGGAKSGANVLTF. In DNA form, the CDR3 reads TGCGCCAGCAGCTTTACGGGGGGCGCAAAATCTGGGGCCAACGTCCTGACTTTC.

The rearrangement joins TRBV20-1 to TRBJ1-2; no reliable D call. The CDR3 length is 13 residues. Germline V gives CDR1 DFQATT, CDR2 SNEGSKA (reference sequence). V dropped 3 bases and J dropped 1 base, with 9 bases sitting between them. The CDR3 DNA reads as TGCAGTGCTAGCGGCGGAATTAACTATGGCTACACCTTC. Encoded protein: CSASGGINYGYTF.

The chain combines TRBV30 with TRBJ2-7, with a weak D call TRBD2 (7 bases). The assigned J gene may be wrong: the sequence end matches TRBJ2-5 better. This CDR3 contains 15 residues. Germline loops: CDR1 GTSNPN, CDR2 SVGIG (reference sequence). This CDR3 reads CAWSAGAGAGETQYF. CDR3 bases: TGTGCCTGGAGTGCAGGGGCGGGAGCAGGGGAGACCCAGTACTTC.

The CDR3 reads CSARDDPREQYF. CDR3 coding DNA: TGCAGTGCTAGAGATGATCCCCGCGAGCAGTACTTC. The V and J genes are TRBV20-1 and TRBJ2-7, with D uncertain. Germline CDR1 is DFQATT and CDR2 is SNEGSKA (reference sequence). The CDR3 is 12 residues long. V was trimmed by 0 bases and J by 6 bases, leaving 9 bases between them.

The chain has TRBV20-1 and TRBJ2-7; 8 positions match TRBD2. CDR1 and CDR2 from the germline V gene are DFQATT and SNEGSKA (reference sequence). Trimming cost V 0 bases and J 6 bases; bases outside gene matches: 4. The CDR3 contains 13 residues. CDR3 amino acids: CSARDRRGGEQYF. Here the CDR3 DNA reads TGCAGTGCTAGAGACCGACGGGGGGGCGAGCAGTACTTC.

V is TRBV4-1 and J is TRBJ2-7, with TRBD2 as a possible D gene (6 bases). The CDR3 contains 15 residues. Germline CDR1 is MGHRA and CDR2 is YSYEKL. V was clipped by 4 bases and J by 0 bases, with 13 bases between them. The CDR3 loop is CASSPAGSRSYEQYF. CDR3 DNA: TGCGCCAGCAGCCCGGCGGGGTCCCGCTCCTACGAGCAGTACTTC.

The chain uses TRBV20-1 and TRBJ1-5, with unresolved D. Germline CDR1 is DFQATT and CDR2 is SNEGSKA (reference sequence). V lost 6 bases and J 2 bases, leaving 14 bases between the germline ends. CDR3 length: 14 amino acids. The CDR3 spells CSARGVLGNQPQHF. CDR3 DNA: TGCAGTGCCCGGGGAGTTTTAGGCAATCAGCCCCAGCATTTT.